What follows is one T cell receptor (beta chain) and its context. The same CDR3 also results from other DNA sequences found in this sample. The sample belongs to a study of shared clonotypes between healthy human individuals. Using immunoSEQ multiplex PCR, the repertoire was profiled, and TCRdb retains in-frame clones only, with some absent. The table has over 1.5 million clones, 95% to 99% seen once; the top ten hold 0.4% to 0.55%. The junction had 6 bases not matched to a gene; V was cut back by 2 bases and J by 5 bases. The CDR3 is made up of 15 amino acids. Germline V CDR1 and CDR2: SGHDN, FVKESK.

The sample taken for sequencing was naive CD4+ T cells sorted from blood. The subset: CD45RA+ positively selected. The chain carries TRBV14 and TRBJ2-5; 9 bases line up with TRBD1. The TCR was taken from a man younger than 45 in good health. For the CDR3, the DNA is TGTGCCAGCAGCCAATCGACAGGGGGAGTGGAGACCCAGTACTTC. Its protein is CASSQSTGGVETQYF.